These T cell receptor beta chains were read from a single sample in a study of long-term antiretroviral therapy in people with HIV. Sequencing used immunoSEQ multiplex PCR; TCRdb keeps in-frame clones, though not all of them. The sample contains over 30,000 clones, approximately 85% of which appear only once. Sequenced material: unsorted PBMCs, taken 3.1 years after starting antiretroviral therapy. Receptor source: a woman between 50 and 59 years old with HIV. Both conserved end residues are part of each CDR3.

V gene | CDR3 protein
TRBV19 | CASSIDRPESYGYTF
TRBV4-1 | CASSHASAGGKYEKLFF
TRBV5-1 | CASSLDWGGFEQYF
TRBV2 | CATMPQPGGRTEAFF
TRBV7-9 | CASSSTTGFAEAFF
TRBV7-8 | CASSYRTTDTQYF
TRBV1 | CTSSQGGVTEAFF
TRBV15 | CATSREPNYGYTF
TRBV18 | CASSGQGGTEAFF
TRBV5-8 | CASSSPFGGDATQYF
TRBV2 | CASRPVGGGYQPQHF
TRBV7-2 | CASSSGIGGSNPPLHF
TRBV9 | CASSVAEGLAGGAKETQYF
TRBV7-2 | CASSLEGRAGRETQYF
TRBV30 | CAWSRGAYGYTF
TRBV14 | CASSQALAGGSTDTQYF
TRBV9 | CASSLLSTDTQYF
TRBV30 | CAWSGSGANVLTF
TRBV2 | CASTPTGRGETQYF
TRBV30 | CAWSGISEGYTF